This TCR beta chain was profiled in a study of blood T cell repertoires in COVID-19 (dated by TCRdb to the early 2020s). About the study as a whole: The collaborator samples originated in the United States, Italy and Spain and spanned the acute and convalescent phases of COVID-19. The repertoires were made available in a free public database intended to serve as a resource for research on the immune response to SARS-CoV-2. The sample metadata nearly always contained a de-identified subject ID, COVID-19 status, age in years and sex. The material from the prospective study consisted of cDNA or gDNA derived from T cells, B-cell-depleted T cells, or PBMCs. Deeply sampled blood TCRbeta repertoires from subjects exposed to, actively infected with, or recovered from COVID-19 were included in the dataset. HLA class I and class II types, where available, came from metadata supplied by the sample provider rather than from assay-based typing. Samples were obtained from the ongoing ImmuneRACE study (first 160 participants) and from over a thousand subjects provided by 6 global collaborators.

Whole blood was collected in K2EDTA tubes by collaborating institutions according to the institutions' own protocols. For TCRbeta analysis, collaborator samples were shipped as frozen whole blood, as isolated PBMCs, or as DNA extracted from either sample type. The trim is 3 bases for V and 1 base for J, with a gap of 10 bases between the germline ends. CDR1 SQVTM and CDR2 ANQGSEA were looked up in the germline V gene. The CDR3 holds 15 amino acids from the cysteine to the phenylalanine. The retained sequence is limited to the CDR3, 45 bases, with the frame set at the first base. TCRbeta CDR3 regions were amplified from genomic DNA using the immunoSEQ Assay, a bias-controlled multiplex PCR. Processing in the source paper ran as follows. The number of nucleated cells in each sample was estimated by amplification of reference gene primers within the assay. To quantify the absolute abundance of each unique TCRbeta CDR3 rearrangement, sequence reads were collapsed and filtered. For each sample, productive Simpson clonality was calculated as the square root of Simpson's diversity index across productive rearrangements. TCRdb obtained this table from immuneACCESS and retained in-frame rearrangements with V and J assigned. These tables miss some clones; where compared with another copy, unresolved V genes account for less than half of the shortfall, and the remainder is unexplained. From that table come the V and J calls and clone size; the DNA was used to work out D and trimming. The sample contains about 88,000 clones, over 90% of them found a single time. The ten largest clones represent over 1.5% of the sample.

About this clone itself: Its cognate antigen has yet to be identified. No base quality values were provided; no much bigger clone lies one nucleotide off. Different DNA sequences within this sample yield the same CDR3.

General conclusions and limits of the study: The quantity of clinical and demographic metadata differed by source and by participant and was supplied without curation.

Sequencing was done on a sample of peripheral blood. The chain is encoded by TRBV29-1 joined to TRBJ2-6, and the D gene may be TRBD1, 6 bases matching. This sequence originates from a man aged 55-75 years with acute or convalescent COVID-19. The CDR3 sequence is CSVELQGSGANVLTF. The DNA sequence is given as TGCAGCGTTGAGCTACAGGGATCTGGGGCCAACGTCCTGACTTTC.